The source of this T cell receptor (beta chain) is a study of blood T cell repertoires in COVID-19 (dated by TCRdb to the early 2020s). With regard to the full study: Collaborator samples came from the United States, Italy and Spain and covered acute and convalescent phases of COVID-19. The prospective study material was composed of cDNA or gDNA derived from T cells, B-cell-depleted T cells, or PBMCs. The dataset comprised deeply sampled blood TCRbeta repertoires from subjects exposed to, actively infected with, or recovered from COVID-19. The repertoires were released in a freely available public database meant as a resource for research on the immune response to SARS-CoV-2. The samples were drawn from two sources: the first 160 participants of the ongoing ImmuneRACE study, and over 1,000 subjects contributed by 6 global collaborators. A de-identified subject ID, COVID-19 status, age in years and sex were almost always included in the sample metadata. Where HLA class I and class II types were available, the types were taken from metadata supplied by the sample provider, not from assay-based typing. Results the study describes overall, beyond this receptor: The amount of clinical and demographic metadata varied by source and participant and was provided uncurated.

A note on this clone: Its recognized antigen is unknown. Nothing much larger sits one base from this clone, and base qualities are not available.

V has 10 bases trimmed and J has 3 bases trimmed; junction bases matching no gene number 13. The germline V gene (reference sequence) sets CDR1 to MNHNY and CDR2 to SVGAGI. The CDR3 covers 15 residues, taking in both the cysteine and the phenylalanine. Only the CDR3 portion is preserved as DNA: 45 bases, with reading frame beginning at the first base. The immunoSEQ Assay, a bias-controlled multiplex PCR, was used to amplify TCRbeta CDR3 regions from genomic DNA. As for the authors' bioinformatics: The number of nucleated cells in each sample was estimated by amplification of reference gene primers within the assay. To quantify the absolute abundance of each unique TCRbeta CDR3 rearrangement, sequence reads were collapsed and filtered. For each sample, productive Simpson clonality was calculated as the square root of Simpson's diversity index across productive rearrangements. TCRdb took this table from immuneACCESS and kept in-frame rearrangements with V and J called. Such tables lack part of the clones; where checked against another copy, unresolved V genes explain under half of the gap, and the rest is unexplained. The V and J calls and the clone size are those of that table, but D and trimming were determined from the DNA. This sample has some 300,000 clones in its table, and 90% of those were observed once. The ten largest clones capture about 4% of the sample.

Participants in the prospective study were aged about 18 to 95 years, lived in 24 United States geographic areas, and enrolled through a virtual design. To assign participants to cohorts, the prospective study relied on clinical history that participants themselves reported in a screening survey and a study questionnaire. Exposed participants had been in contact with someone with a PCR-confirmed or clinician-diagnosed COVID-19 case within 2 weeks of study entry. Each participant in the prospective study had whole blood, serum and a nasopharyngeal or oropharyngeal swab collected by mobile phlebotomists. Participants in the prospective study had the option to provide additional blood draws and questionnaires over an approximately 2-month period. Prospective study blood samples were shipped either frozen or at room temperature before DNA extraction.

The V and J segments used are TRBV6-6 and TRBJ2-7; 9 central bases correspond to TRBD1. The material sequenced was PBMCs or T cells enriched from blood (not recorded which). This sequence originates from a woman aged 25 to 39 who had been exposed to COVID-19. The nucleotides are TGTGCCATTACAGCCCTATCGGACAGGGGCTACGAGCAGTACTTC. Translated, it reads CAITALSDRGYEQYF.